This record covers a single T cell receptor beta chain. The data belong to a study of blood T cell repertoires in COVID-19. Clones were read by immunoSEQ multiplex PCR, and TCRdb kept only the in-frame ones, dropping some. The repertoire holds roughly 220,000 clones, with about 88% as singletons. Germline CDR1 and CDR2: SGDLS and YYNGEE. The CDR3 loop spans 20 amino acids. Trimming cost V 0 bases and J 0 bases, with 19 bases left between them. V gene TRBV9 combines with J gene TRBJ2-6; D is perhaps TRBD1 (7 bases). Sequenced input: PBMCs or T cells enriched from blood (not recorded which). The receptor was derived from a woman under 40 who had recovered from COVID-19. In DNA form, the CDR3 reads TGTGCCAGCAGCGTAGGCATGCGTGTCAGGGGGGTCTCTGGGGCCAACGTCCTGACTTTC. Its protein product is CASSVGMRVRGVSGANVLTF.